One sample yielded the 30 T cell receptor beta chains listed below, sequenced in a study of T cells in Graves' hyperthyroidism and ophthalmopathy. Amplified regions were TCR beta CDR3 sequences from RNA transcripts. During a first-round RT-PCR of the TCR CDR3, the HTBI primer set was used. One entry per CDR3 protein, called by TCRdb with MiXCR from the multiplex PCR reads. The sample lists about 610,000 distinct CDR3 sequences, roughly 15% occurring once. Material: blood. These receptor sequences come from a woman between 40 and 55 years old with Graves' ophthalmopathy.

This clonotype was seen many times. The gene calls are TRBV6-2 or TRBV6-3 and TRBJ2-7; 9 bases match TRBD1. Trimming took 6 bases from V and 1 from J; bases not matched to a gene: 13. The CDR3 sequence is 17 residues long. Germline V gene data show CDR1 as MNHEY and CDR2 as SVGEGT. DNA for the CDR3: TGTGCCAGCAGCCCCGGACAGGGGAGGGTAAGATCCTACGAGCAGTACTTC. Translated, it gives CASSPGQGRVRSYEQYF.

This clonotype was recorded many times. The CDR3 nucleotides read TGTGCCAGCAGCCCCCGACTAGCGGGGGGCTACGAGCAGTACTTC. Protein: CASSPRLAGGYEQYF. The chain joins TRBV7-8 to TRBJ2-7; 13 bases are shared with TRBD2. Per the germline V gene, CDR1 is SGHVS and CDR2 is FQNEAQ. V was pared by 5 bases and J by 3 bases, with 4 bases of the junction left unmatched. CDR3 length: 15 residues.

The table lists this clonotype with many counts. CDR3 sequence reads: CASSDLAADEQFF. CDR3 sequence (DNA): TGTGCCAGCAGTGACCTAGCAGCGGATGAGCAGTTCTTC. The rearrangement links TRBV25-1 to TRBJ2-1; weak D call: TRBD2 (5 bases). Germline V lookup: CDR1 MGHDK, CDR2 SYGVNS. The CDR3 consists of 13 residues. Trimming took 3 bases from V and 8 from J, leaving 11 bases between them.

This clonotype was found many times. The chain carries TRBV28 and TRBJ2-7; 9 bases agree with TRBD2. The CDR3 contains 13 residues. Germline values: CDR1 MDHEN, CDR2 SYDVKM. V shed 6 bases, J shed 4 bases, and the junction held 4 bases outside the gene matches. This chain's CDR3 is CASRQAGGYEQYF. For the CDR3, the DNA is TGTGCCAGCAGACAAGCGGGAGGTTACGAGCAGTACTTC.

Here the CDR3 reads CASRPQGVDGYTF. CDR3 nucleotide sequence: TGTGCCAGCAGACCACAGGGTGTAGATGGCTACACCTTC. The chain links TRBV7-9 to TRBJ1-2, with a tentative D call TRBD1 (6 bases). Germline V gene data show CDR1 as SEHNR and CDR2 as FQNEAQ (reference sequence). V was clipped by 6 bases and J by 6 bases, with 14 bases between them. This CDR3 is 13 amino acids long.

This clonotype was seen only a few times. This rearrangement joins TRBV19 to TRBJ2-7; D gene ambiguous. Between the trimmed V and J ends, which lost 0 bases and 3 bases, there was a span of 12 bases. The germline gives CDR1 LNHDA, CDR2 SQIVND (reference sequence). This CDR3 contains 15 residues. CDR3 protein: CASSIDSLPGYEQYF. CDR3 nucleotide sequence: TGTGCCAGTAGTATAGACAGCCTACCGGGCTACGAGCAGTACTTC.

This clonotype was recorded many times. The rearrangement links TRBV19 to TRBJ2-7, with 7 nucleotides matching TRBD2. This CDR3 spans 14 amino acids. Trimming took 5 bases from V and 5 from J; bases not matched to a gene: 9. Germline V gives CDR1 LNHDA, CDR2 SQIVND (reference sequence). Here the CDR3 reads CASSVPSGTDEQYF. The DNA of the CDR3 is TGTGCCAGTAGTGTGCCTAGCGGAACCGACGAGCAGTACTTC.

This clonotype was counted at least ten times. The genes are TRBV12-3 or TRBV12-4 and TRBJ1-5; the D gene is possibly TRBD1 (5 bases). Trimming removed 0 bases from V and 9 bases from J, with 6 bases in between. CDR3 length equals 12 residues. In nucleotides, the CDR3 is TGTGCCAGCAGTTTAGCGCAGGGGCCCCAGCATTTT. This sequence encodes CASSLAQGPQHF.

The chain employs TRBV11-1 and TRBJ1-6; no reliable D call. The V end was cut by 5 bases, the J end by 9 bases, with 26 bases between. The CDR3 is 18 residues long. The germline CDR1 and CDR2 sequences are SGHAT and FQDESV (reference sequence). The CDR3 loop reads CASSQSQSLTPIRSPLHF. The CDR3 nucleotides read TGTGCCAGCAGCCAGAGCCAATCTCTTACTCCCATCCGTTCACCCCTCCACTTT. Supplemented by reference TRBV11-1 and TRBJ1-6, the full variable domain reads EAEVAQSPRYKITEKSQAVAFWCDPISGHATLYWYRQILGQGPELLVQFQDESVVDDSQLPKDRFSAERLKGVDSTLKIQPAELGDSAMYLCASSQSQSLTPIRSPLHFGNGTRLTVT.

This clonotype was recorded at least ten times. CDR3 residues: CAWSGLGGNTIYF. In DNA form, the CDR3 reads TGTGCCTGGAGTGGACTTGGAGGAAACACCATATATTTT. This chain connects TRBV30 to TRBJ1-3; D call uncertain. This CDR3 region has 13 residues. Trimming removed 1 base at V and 4 bases at J, with 8 bases between. Germline CDR1 and CDR2: GTSNPN and SVGIG (reference sequence).

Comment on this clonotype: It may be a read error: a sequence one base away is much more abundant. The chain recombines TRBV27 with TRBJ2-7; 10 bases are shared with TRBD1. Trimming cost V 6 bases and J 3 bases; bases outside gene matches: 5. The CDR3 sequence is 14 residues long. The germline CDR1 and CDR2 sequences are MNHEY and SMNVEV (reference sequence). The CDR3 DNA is TGTGCCAGCAGCGGAGGACAGGGGGGCTACGAGCAGTACTTC. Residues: CASSGGQGGYEQYF.

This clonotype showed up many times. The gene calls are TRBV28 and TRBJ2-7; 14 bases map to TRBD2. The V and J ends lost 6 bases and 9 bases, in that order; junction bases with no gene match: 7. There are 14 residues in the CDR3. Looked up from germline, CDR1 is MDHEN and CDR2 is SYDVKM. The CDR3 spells CASRGGLAGGRQYF. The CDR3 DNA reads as TGTGCCAGCAGAGGCGGACTAGCGGGAGGTAGGCAGTACTTC.

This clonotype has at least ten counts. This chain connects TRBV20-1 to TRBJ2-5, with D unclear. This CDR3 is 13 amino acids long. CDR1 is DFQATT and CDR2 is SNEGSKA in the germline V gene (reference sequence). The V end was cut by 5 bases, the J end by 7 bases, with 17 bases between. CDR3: CSAPPPGGRTQYF. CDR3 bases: TGCAGTGCTCCCCCCCCGGGCGGAAGGACCCAGTACTTC.

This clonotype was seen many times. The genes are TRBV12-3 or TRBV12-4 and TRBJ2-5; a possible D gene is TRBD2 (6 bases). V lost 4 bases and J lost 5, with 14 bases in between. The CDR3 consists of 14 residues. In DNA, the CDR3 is TGTGCCAGCAGTTCCCAGGAGGGCCGGGAGACCCAGTACTTC. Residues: CASSSQEGRETQYF.

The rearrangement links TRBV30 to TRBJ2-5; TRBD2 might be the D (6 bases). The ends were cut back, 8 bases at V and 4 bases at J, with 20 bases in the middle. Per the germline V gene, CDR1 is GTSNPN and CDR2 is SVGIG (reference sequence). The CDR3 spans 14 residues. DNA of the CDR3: TGTGCCCTAACCGAGGGGCGGGGATTAGAGACCCAGTACTTC. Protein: CALTEGRGLETQYF. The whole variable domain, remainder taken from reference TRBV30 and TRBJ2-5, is SQTIHQWPATLVQPVGSPLSLECTVEGTSNPNLYWYRQAAGRGLQLLFYSVGIGQISSEVPQNLSASRPQDRQFILSSKKLLLSDSGFYLCALTEGRGLETQYFGPGTRLLVL.

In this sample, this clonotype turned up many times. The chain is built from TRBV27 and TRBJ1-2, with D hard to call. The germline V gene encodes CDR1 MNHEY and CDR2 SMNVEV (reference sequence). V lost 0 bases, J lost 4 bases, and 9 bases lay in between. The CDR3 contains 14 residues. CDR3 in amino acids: CASSLSPSGYGYTF. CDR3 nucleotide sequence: TGTGCCAGCAGTTTATCTCCAAGTGGCTATGGCTACACCTTC.

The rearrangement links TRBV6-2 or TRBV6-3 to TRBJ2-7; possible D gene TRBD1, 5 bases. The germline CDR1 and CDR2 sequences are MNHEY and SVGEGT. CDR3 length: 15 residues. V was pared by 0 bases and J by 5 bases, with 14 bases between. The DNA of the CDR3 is TGTGCCAGCAGTTACTCGTTCCAGGGTAACCACGAGCAGTACTTC. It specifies CASSYSFQGNHEQYF.

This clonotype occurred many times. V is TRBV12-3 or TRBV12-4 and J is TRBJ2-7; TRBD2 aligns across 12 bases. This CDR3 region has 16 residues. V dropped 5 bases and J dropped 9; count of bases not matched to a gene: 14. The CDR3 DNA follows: TGTGCCAGCAGTCCTCAAAACCCTCTAGCGGGAGGGGGGCAGTACTTC. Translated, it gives CASSPQNPLAGGGQYF.

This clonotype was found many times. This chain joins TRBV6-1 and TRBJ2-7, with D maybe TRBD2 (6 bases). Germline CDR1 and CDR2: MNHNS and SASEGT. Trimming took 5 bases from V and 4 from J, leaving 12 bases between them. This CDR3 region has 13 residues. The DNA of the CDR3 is TGTGCCAGCAGTCGGAGGGCCGTATACGAGCAGTACTTC. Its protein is CASSRRAVYEQYF.

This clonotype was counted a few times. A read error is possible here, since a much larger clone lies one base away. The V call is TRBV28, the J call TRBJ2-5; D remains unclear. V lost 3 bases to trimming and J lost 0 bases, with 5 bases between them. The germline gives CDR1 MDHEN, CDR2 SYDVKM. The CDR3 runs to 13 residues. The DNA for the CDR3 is TGTGCCAGCAGTTTTCTGCACCAAGAGACCCAGTACTTC. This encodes CASSFLHQETQYF.

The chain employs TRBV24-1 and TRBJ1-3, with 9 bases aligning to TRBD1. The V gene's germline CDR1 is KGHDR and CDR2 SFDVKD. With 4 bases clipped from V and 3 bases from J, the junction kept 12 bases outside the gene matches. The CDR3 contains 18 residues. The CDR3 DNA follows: TGTGCCACCAGTGACTCAACCCGGGACAGGGTACTTGGAAACACCATATATTTT. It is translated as CATSDSTRDRVLGNTIYF.

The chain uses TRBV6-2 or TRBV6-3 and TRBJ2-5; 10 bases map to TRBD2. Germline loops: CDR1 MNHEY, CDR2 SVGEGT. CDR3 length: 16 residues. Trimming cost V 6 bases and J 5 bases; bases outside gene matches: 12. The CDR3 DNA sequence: TGTGCCAGCAGCGAAGCGGGAGGGCCTTCAATGGAGACCCAGTACTTC. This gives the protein CASSEAGGPSMETQYF.

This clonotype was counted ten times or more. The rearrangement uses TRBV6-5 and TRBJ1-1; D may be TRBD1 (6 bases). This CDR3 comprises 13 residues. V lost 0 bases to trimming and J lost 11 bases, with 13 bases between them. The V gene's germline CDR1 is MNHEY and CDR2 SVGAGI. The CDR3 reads CASSYSSGAAAFF. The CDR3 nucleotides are TGTGCCAGCAGTTACTCTTCAGGGGCCGCCGCTTTCTTT.

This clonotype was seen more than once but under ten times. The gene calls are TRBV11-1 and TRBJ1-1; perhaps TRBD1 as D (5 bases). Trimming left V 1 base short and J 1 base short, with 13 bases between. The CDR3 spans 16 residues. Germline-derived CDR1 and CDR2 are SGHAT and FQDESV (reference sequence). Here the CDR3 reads CASSLGIAGGNTEAFF. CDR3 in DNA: TGTGCCAGCAGCTTAGGTATTGCCGGGGGGAACACTGAAGCTTTCTTT.

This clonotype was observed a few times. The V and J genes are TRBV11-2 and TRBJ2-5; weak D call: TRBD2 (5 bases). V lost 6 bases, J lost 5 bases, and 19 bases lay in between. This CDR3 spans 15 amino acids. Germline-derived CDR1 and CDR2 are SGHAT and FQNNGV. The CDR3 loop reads CASRSMGSTGETQYF. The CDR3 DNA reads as TGTGCCAGCAGATCCATGGGGTCAACGGGGGAGACCCAGTACTTC.

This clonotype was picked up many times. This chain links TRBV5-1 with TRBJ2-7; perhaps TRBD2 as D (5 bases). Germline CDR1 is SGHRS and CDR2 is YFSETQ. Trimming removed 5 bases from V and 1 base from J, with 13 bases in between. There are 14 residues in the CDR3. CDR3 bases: TGCGCCAGCAGGTACAGCGGTCCTTCCTACGAGCAGTACTTC. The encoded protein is CASRYSGPSYEQYF.

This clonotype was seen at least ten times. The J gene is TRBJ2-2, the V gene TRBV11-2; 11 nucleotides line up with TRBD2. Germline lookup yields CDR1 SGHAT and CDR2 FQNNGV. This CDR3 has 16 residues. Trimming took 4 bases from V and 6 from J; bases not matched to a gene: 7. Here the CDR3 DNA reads TGTGCCAGCAGCTATATCCTAGCGGGAGGCCCCGGGGAGCTGTTTTTT. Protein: CASSYILAGGPGELFF.

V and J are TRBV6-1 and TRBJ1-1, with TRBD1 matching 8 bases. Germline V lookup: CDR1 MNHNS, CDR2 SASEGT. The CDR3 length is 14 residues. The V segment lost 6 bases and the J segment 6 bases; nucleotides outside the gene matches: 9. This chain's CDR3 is CASRPDRGGSEAFF. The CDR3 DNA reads TGTGCCAGCAGACCAGACAGGGGAGGATCTGAAGCTTTCTTT.

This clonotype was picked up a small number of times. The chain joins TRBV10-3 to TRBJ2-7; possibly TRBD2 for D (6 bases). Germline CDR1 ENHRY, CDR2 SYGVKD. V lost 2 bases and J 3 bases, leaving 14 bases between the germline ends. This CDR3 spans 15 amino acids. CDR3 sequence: CAISEVPTSSYEQYF. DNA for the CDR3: TGTGCCATCAGTGAGGTTCCGACTAGTAGCTACGAGCAGTACTTC.

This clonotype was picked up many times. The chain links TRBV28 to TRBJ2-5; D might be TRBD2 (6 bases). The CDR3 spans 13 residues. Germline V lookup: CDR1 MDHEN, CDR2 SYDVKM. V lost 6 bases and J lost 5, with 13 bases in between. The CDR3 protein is CASSGSPGETQYF. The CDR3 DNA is TGTGCCAGCAGCGGGAGTCCCGGGGAGACCCAGTACTTC. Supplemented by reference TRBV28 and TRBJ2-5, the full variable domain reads DVKVTQSSRYLVKRTGEKVFLECVQDMDHENMFWYRQDPGLGLRLIYFSYDVKMKEKGDIPEGYSVSREKKERFSLILESASTNQTSMYLCASSGSPGETQYFGPGTRLLVL.